The TCR beta chain described here comes from a study of Ad26.COV2.S vaccination and SARS-CoV-2 variants. Study in general: Ad26.COV2.S shots went into the muscle once or twice, 56 days apart. Study conclusions and caveats: Analytic work on TCR breadth and depth might have understated the full extent of total T cell responses. Vaccinated individuals (as opposed to placebo recipients) had higher spike-specific TCR breadth.

Only in-frame clones appear in the TCRdb table, and some are missing; sequencing was by immunoSEQ multiplex PCR. The data hold nearly 400,000 clones, with around 91% observed a single time. Indicated treatment: around 19 received Ad26.COV2.S at low or high dose, single or two shots; roughly 5 received placebo; per-sample allocation not given. The samples date from day 63 after the first vaccine or placebo injection. About this clone: Its antigen is not known.

CDR1 and CDR2 from the germline V gene are SGHDN and FVKESK. This CDR3 is 14 amino acids long. Trimming took 1 base from V and 4 from J, leaving 7 bases between them. The source was peripheral blood, collected in a trial of Ad26.COV2.S vaccine versus placebo. The clonotype was recovered from a person between 18 and 60 years old who received the Ad26.COV2.S COVID-19 vaccine or a placebo. The chain uses TRBV14 and TRBJ2-2, with D hard to call. CDR3 DNA: TGTGCCAGCAGCCAAGGACTGTCCACCGGGGAGCTGTTTTTT. This gives the protein CASSQGLSTGELFF.